The rows below give T cell receptor beta chains drawn from one sample of a study of OX40 agonist ivuxolimab in advanced cancers. The method was immunoSEQ multiplex PCR; TCRdb's version includes in-frame clones alone and lacks a portion of them. The sample carries 40,000 to 45,000 clones, about nine tenths recorded once. The sequences come from CD4+ or CD8+ T cells sorted from blood, collected in a trial of the OX40 agonist ivuxolimab. The receptors originated from an adult with an advanced solid tumor such as melanoma, head and neck, liver or kidney cancer. CDR3s include the opening cysteine and the closing phenylalanine or tryptophan. The order of the fields is D gene, clone size, J gene, CDR3 length, V gene, CDR3 protein, CDR3 DNA. The D gene is left open where the match is weak. A clone size is listed for some rows: how often the clone was seen (once, few, many), or a class if it is expanded.

.,.,TRBJ1-3,15,TRBV6-1,CASSSGTVAGNTIYF,TGTGCCAGCAGCTCCGGGACCGTAGCTGGAAACACCATATATTTT
.,.,TRBJ2-3,15,TRBV5-1,CASNLQDPVADTQYF,TGCGCCAGCAACCTACAGGACCCCGTGGCAGATACGCAGTATTTT
.,.,TRBJ2-1,14,TRBV7-3,CASGEGGRDNEQFF,TGTGCCAGCGGAGAGGGCGGGCGAGACAATGAGCAGTTCTTC
TRBD1,.,TRBJ2-3,14,TRBV11-3,CASSPGQGGDTQYF,TGTGCCAGCAGCCCGGGACAGGGAGGAGATACGCAGTATTTT
.,.,TRBJ2-7,13,TRBV9,CASSVEPAGEQYF,TGTGCCAGCAGCGTCGAGCCGGCTGGTGAGCAGTACTTC
.,.,TRBJ2-5,18,TRBV2,CASSEPPGTGLSIGTQYF,TGTGCCAGCAGTGAACCGCCGGGAACGGGGCTTAGTATAGGGACCCAGTACTTC
TRBD1,.,TRBJ2-7,18,TRBV10-3,CAIRPDRGRVQSSYEQYF,TGTGCCATCAGACCAGACAGGGGGCGGGTTCAGAGCTCCTACGAGCAGTACTTC
TRBD2,.,TRBJ2-7,14,TRBV6-4,CASQTSGRAAEQYF,TGTGCCAGCCAGACTAGCGGGAGGGCCGCCGAGCAGTACTTC
TRBD2,.,TRBJ2-2,15,TRBV5-4,CASSLEGGRTGELFF,TGTGCCAGCAGCTTGGAGGGAGGGAGAACCGGGGAGCTGTTTTTT
.,.,TRBJ1-1,15,TRBV7-8,CASSLGWGEDTEAFF,TGTGCCAGCAGCTTAGGATGGGGGGAGGACACTGAAGCTTTCTTT
TRBD2,.,TRBJ2-1,17,TRBV30,CAWSEGLAGGPNNEQFF,TGTGCCTGGAGTGAGGGACTAGCGGGAGGGCCAAACAATGAGCAGTTCTTC
TRBD2,.,TRBJ2-2,17,TRBV5-6,CASSLLAGGLMGGELFF,TGTGCCAGCAGCTTACTAGCGGGAGGCCTGATGGGCGGGGAGCTGTTTTTT
.,.,TRBJ2-2,15,TRBV6-1,CASSRFGRGTGELFF,TGTGCCAGCAGTCGGTTCGGGCGCGGGACCGGGGAGCTGTTTTTT
.,.,TRBJ2-3,15,TRBV5-5,CASSRDSDYTDTQYF,TGTGCCAGCAGCCGGGACTCAGACTACACAGATACGCAGTATTTT
TRBD2,.,TRBJ2-7,14,TRBV27,CASSPQRTRNEQYF,TGTGCCAGCAGTCCCCAACGGACTAGAAACGAGCAGTACTTC
.,.,TRBJ2-7,11,TRBV6-5,CASRTIYEQYF,TGTGCCAGCAGGACGATCTACGAGCAGTACTTC
.,.,TRBJ2-1,15,TRBV5-8,CASSLALLVLDEQFF,TGTGCCAGCAGCTTGGCTTTATTGGTTTTGGATGAGCAGTTCTTC
.,.,TRBJ1-5,13,TRBV9,CASSLGPGQPQHF,TGTGCCAGCAGCCTAGGGCCAGGACAGCCCCAGCATTTT
.,.,TRBJ1-2,12,TRBV2,CASSRQGQGYTF,TGTGCCAGCAGCCGCCAGGGGCAAGGCTACACCTTC
TRBD2,.,TRBJ2-1,16,TRBV28,CASSASGSKSYNEQFF,TGTGCCAGCAGTGCTAGCGGGAGTAAGTCCTACAATGAGCAGTTCTTC
.,once,TRBJ2-3,15,TRBV18,CASSPPQGWTDTQYF,TGTGCCAGCTCACCTCCCCAAGGGTGGACAGATACGCAGTATTTT
TRBD2,once,TRBJ2-1,15,TRBV7-7,CASSPLAEAYNEQFF,TGTGCTAGCAGTCCACTAGCGGAGGCCTACAATGAGCAGTTCTTC
.,.,TRBJ2-7,12,TRBV7-2,CASSLYSYEQYF,TGTGCCAGCAGCTTATATAGTTACGAGCAGTACTTC
.,.,TRBJ2-1,15,TRBV5-1,CASSFLRVSYNEQFF,TGCGCCAGCAGCTTCCTGAGGGTCTCCTACAATGAGCAGTTCTTC
TRBD2,.,TRBJ2-1,15,TRBV5-1,CASSLTGTSMAEQFF,TGCGCCAGCAGCCTCACCGGGACTAGTATGGCTGAGCAGTTCTTC
.,.,TRBJ2-7,12,TRBV12-1,CASRDPVYEQYF,TGTGCCAGCAGAGACCCGGTCTACGAGCAGTACTTC
TRBD1,once,TRBJ2-7,15,TRBV5-6,CASSPPGTGGYEQYF,TGTGCCAGCAGCCCTCCCGGGACAGGGGGCTACGAGCAGTACTTC
.,.,TRBJ1-5,13,TRBV7-2,CASSLWDDQPQHF,TGTGCCAGCAGCTTATGGGACGATCAGCCCCAGCATTTT
.,.,TRBJ2-7,11,TRBV6-6,CASKGSYEQYF,TGTGCCAGCAAGGGGAGCTACGAGCAGTACTTC
.,.,TRBJ2-7,14,TRBV2,CASARLGLDYEQYF,TGTGCCAGCGCCCGCCTGGGTCTTGACTACGAGCAGTACTTC
TRBD1,.,TRBJ1-1,14,TRBV5-1,CASSSTGMGTEAFF,TGCGCCAGCAGCTCGACAGGGATGGGCACTGAAGCTTTCTTT
TRBD1,.,TRBJ1-5,17,TRBV19,CASSKKTTGYSNQPQHF,TGTGCCAGTAGTAAAAAAACGACAGGGTATAGCAATCAGCCCCAGCATTTT
.,.,TRBJ2-7,14,TRBV6-1,CASSEGWGFYEQYF,TGTGCCAGCAGTGAAGGGTGGGGTTTCTACGAGCAGTACTTC
.,.,TRBJ1-1,14,TRBV25-1,CASSDAAMNTEAFF,TGTGCCAGCAGTGATGCAGCTATGAACACTGAAGCTTTCTTT
.,once,TRBJ1-5,14,TRBV7-9,CASSLGIGYQPQHF,TGTGCCAGCAGCTTAGGAATAGGGTATCAGCCCCAGCATTTT
TRBD1,.,TRBJ1-1,14,TRBV7-2,CASSSIRGRGEAFF,TGTGCCAGCAGCTCCATTAGGGGGCGGGGTGAAGCTTTCTTT
.,.,TRBJ2-7,14,TRBV4-2,CASSQDADTYEQYF,TGTGCCAGCAGCCAAGATGCGGATACCTACGAGCAGTACTTC
.,.,TRBJ1-3,12,TRBV18,CASSPEGNTIYF,TGTGCCAGCTCACCGGAAGGAAACACCATATATTTT
TRBD1,.,TRBJ2-4,17,TRBV5-1,CASSLAGQGIAKNIQYF,TGCGCCAGCAGCTTAGCGGGACAGGGAATCGCCAAAAACATTCAGTACTTC
TRBD1,.,TRBJ1-1,16,TRBV7-3,CASNLLDRGQGTEAFF,TGTGCCAGCAACCTGCTGGACAGGGGTCAGGGGACTGAAGCTTTCTTT
TRBD2,.,TRBJ2-7,16,TRBV11-2,CASSLDLTSGRYEQYF,TGTGCCAGCAGCTTAGATCTAACTAGCGGGAGGTACGAGCAGTACTTC
TRBD1,once,TRBJ1-1,15,TRBV6-6,CASSGDRERNTEAFF,TGTGCCAGCAGTGGGGACAGGGAGAGGAACACTGAAGCTTTCTTT
TRBD2,.,TRBJ2-1,15,TRBV9,CASSVTSGWGYEQFF,TGTGCCAGCAGCGTAACTAGCGGGTGGGGGTATGAGCAGTTCTTC
.,.,TRBJ2-5,13,TRBV5-6,CASSSLTQETQYF,TGTGCCAGCAGCTCGCTAACGCAAGAGACCCAGTACTTC
.,.,TRBJ2-4,15,TRBV18,CASSPPGGAKNIQYF,TGTGCCAGCTCACCTCCTGGGGGTGCCAAAAACATTCAGTACTTC
.,.,TRBJ1-2,15,TRBV11-2,CASSRVSRVGYGYTF,TGTGCCAGCTCAAGGGTCAGCAGGGTGGGGTATGGCTACACCTTC
.,.,TRBJ2-5,9,TRBV3-1/TRBV3-2,CASMRRRDF,TGTGCCAGCATGCGAAGACGGGACTTC
TRBD1,.,TRBJ1-1,14,TRBV6-1,CASSARQGSTEAFF,TGTGCCAGCAGTGCGCGACAGGGCAGTACTGAAGCTTTCTTT
.,.,TRBJ2-5,15,TRBV2,CASRSKSLGRETQYF,TGTGCCAGCAGGAGCAAAAGTTTGGGAAGAGAGACCCAGTACTTC
TRBD1,.,TRBJ1-1,15,TRBV18,CASSPRTGGLSEAFF,TGTGCCAGCTCACCACGGACAGGGGGCTTATCTGAAGCTTTCTTT
TRBD1,.,TRBJ1-2,12,TRBV6-4,CASSEGQSGYTF,TGTGCCAGCAGTGAGGGACAGAGCGGCTACACCTTC
TRBD1,.,TRBJ2-7,13,TRBV28,CASRTGTGGEQYF,TGTGCCAGCAGAACCGGGACAGGGGGCGAGCAGTACTTC
.,.,TRBJ2-4,13,TRBV28,CASSFSGTNIQYF,TGTGCCAGCAGTTTCTCCGGCACAAACATTCAGTACTTC
.,.,TRBJ1-1,12,TRBV15,CATSRLGVRAFF,TGTGCCACCAGCAGACTAGGGGTACGGGCTTTCTTT
TRBD1,.,TRBJ1-2,16,TRBV10-2,CASSESSDRGYYGYTF,TGCGCCAGCAGTGAGTCTTCGGACAGGGGATATTATGGCTACACCTTC